Included here is one T cell receptor beta chain sequence, with context. The antigen is undetermined. These data are taken from a study of stem cell transplantation in POMP-related autoinflammatory disease. Study as a whole: Pre-transplant patients had naive-skewed CD4+ T cells and few CD8+ T cells.

PRAID featured prominent immunodeficiency. Method: immunoSEQ multiplex PCR; TCRdb's copy keeps in-frame clones and lacks some. The table includes over 60,000 clones, roughly 93% detected once. In germline, CDR1 is SGHAT, CDR2 FQNNGV. V gave up 0 bases and J gave up 4 bases, with 24 bases separating them. The CDR3 has 19 residues. Study observations and caveats: In patients with PRAID, every analyzed T-cell subset tended to show lower diversity and higher clonality.

The specimen was CD4+ T cells from PBMCs, collected after stem cell transplantation. The V call is TRBV11-2, the J call TRBJ1-1; perhaps TRBD1 as D (6 bases). The source is a human patient with POMP-related autoinflammation and immune dysregulation (PRAID). T cells may partly derive from the graft donor. The CDR3 here is CASSLDPGLQGYRSTEAFF. The CDR3 DNA is TGTGCCAGCAGCTTAGACCCAGGTCTACAGGGCTATCGGAGCACTGAAGCTTTCTTT.